The clone carrying this T cell receptor (beta chain) was seen many times. The record originates from a study of T cells of healthy individuals. The ends lost 6 bases at V and 5 bases at J; junction bases unmatched: 7. This CDR3 is 14 amino acids long. Germline CDR1 is SQVTM and CDR2 is ANQGSEA. MiXCR was run by TCRdb on the 5' RACE reads, yielding one entry per CDR3 protein. The repertoire holds under 70,000 distinct CDR3 sequences, with roughly 14% as singletons. J is TRBJ2-5 and V is TRBV29-1, with 12 positions matching TRBD2. This clonotype was sampled from a human donor in good health. The CDR3 here is CSVASGGARETQYF. The CDR3 nucleotides read TGCAGCGTGGCTAGCGGGGGGGCGCGGGAGACCCAGTACTTC.